The 28 T cell receptor beta chains in this list originate from one sample, sequenced in a study of type 1 regulatory T cells. TCRdb independently ran MiXCR on the reads; one entry per CDR3 protein. The data show approximately 90,000 distinct CDR3 sequences, around a third seen once. Sequenced material: CD4+ T cells, either the whole sample or a sorted fraction (not recorded which). Every receptor here comes from a human donor in good health.

This clonotype turned up a few times. The chain combines TRBV10-2 with TRBJ2-3; no reliable D call. Germline lookup yields CDR1 WSHSY and CDR2 SAAADI. The CDR3 is 13 amino acids. Trimming stripped 2 bases from V and 2 bases from J, with 5 bases between. The CDR3 sequence: CASSEPVTDTQYF. DNA of the CDR3: TGCGCCAGCAGTGAGCCGGTCACAGATACGCAGTATTTT.

Comment on this clonotype: The conserved closing phenylalanine or tryptophan is absent in this CDR3, likely reflecting a read error. The chain uses TRBV29-1 and TRBJ2-1; perhaps TRBD2 as D (5 bases). CDR3 length: 16 amino acids. Germline CDR1 SQVTM, CDR2 ANQGSEA. The V gene lost 3 bases and the J gene lost 1 base, with 16 bases spanning the gap. The CDR3 region has the DNA TGCAGCGTTGAGCAGGACCCACGAGGGTCCTACAATGAGCAGTTCCTC. Its protein is CSVEQDPRGSYNEQFL.

This clonotype was seen a few times. The chain links TRBV29-1 to TRBJ2-1; either TRBD1 or TRBD2 may fit D (5 bases each). This CDR3 spans 14 amino acids. Germline V gene data show CDR1 as SQVTM and CDR2 as ANQGSEA. V lost 5 bases to trimming and J lost 1 base, with 12 bases between them. DNA of the CDR3: TGCAGCGTTTCCGGGACGGTTTCCTACAATGAGCAGTTCTTC. Protein product: CSVSGTVSYNEQFF.

As for this clonotype: An end of the junction does not agree with germline; a read error may underlie this. The chain recombines TRBV7-2 with TRBJ1-1; D not resolved. The germline V gene has CDR1 SGHTA and CDR2 FQGNSA. The CDR3 covers 15 residues. The CDR3 DNA reads as TGTGTCAGCAGCCCTTTGGTACGGGTGAACACTGAAGCTTTCTTT. Its protein product is CVSSPLVRVNTEAFF. Complete variable domain (other parts from reference TRBV7-2 and TRBJ1-1): GAGVSQSPSNKVTEKGKDVELRCDPISGHTALYWYRQSLGQGLEFLIYFQGNSAPDKSGLPSDRFSAERTGGSVSTLTIQRTQQEDSAVYLCVSSPLVRVNTEAFFGQGTRLTVV.

This clonotype was counted between two and nine times. This CDR3 is CSVGHLDGGEAFF. DNA for the CDR3: TGCAGCGTTGGACACCTCGATGGTGGTGAAGCTTTCTTT. V and J are TRBV29-1 and TRBJ1-1; D is undetermined. Germline V gene sequence: CDR1 SQVTM, CDR2 ANQGSEA. V was clipped by 4 bases and J by 7 bases, with 16 bases between them. The CDR3 runs 13 residues.

The gene calls are TRBV19 and TRBJ2-5, with D possibly being TRBD1 (6 bases). Germline V gene sequence: CDR1 LNHDA, CDR2 SQIVND (reference sequence). Between the trimmed V and J ends, which lost 6 bases and 2 bases, there was a span of 19 bases. This CDR3 region has 16 residues. CDR3 bases: TGTGCCAGTAGCGCAAGCGGCCAGGGGCGGCAAGAGACCCAGTACTTC. Protein product: CASSASGQGRQETQYF.

This clonotype was observed a handful of times. V and J are TRBV20-1 and TRBJ2-7, with D possibly being TRBD1 or TRBD2 (5 bases each). Looked up from germline, CDR1 is DFQATT and CDR2 is SNEGSKA (reference sequence). The V end lost 4 bases, the J end lost 3 bases, and 16 bases lay between the germline ends. The length of the CDR3 is 14 residues. CDR3 in DNA: TGCAGTGCTACACCGGGCTCTGGGGGCTACGAGCAGTACTTC. Translation: CSATPGSGGYEQYF.

In regard to this clonotype: One end of the junction is discordant with germline, which a read error may explain. This chain uses TRBV28 with TRBJ2-5; D is perhaps TRBD1 (7 bases). CDR3 length: 15 amino acids. Germline V gene lookup returns CDR1 MDHEN and CDR2 SYDVKM. The CDR3 nucleotides read TGTGCCCGCAGGGGGGCGGAGGCCGCTAAAGAGACCCAGTACTTC. Its protein is CARRGAEAAKETQYF.

This chain links TRBV6-6 with TRBJ2-7, with 9 bases aligning to TRBD2. The length of the CDR3 is 14 residues. CDR1 is MNHNY and CDR2 is SVGAGI in the germline V gene (reference sequence). V lost 8 bases to trimming and J lost 4 bases; unmatched junction nucleotides: 9. CDR3 in amino acids: CASREAGGGYEQYF. As DNA, the CDR3 is TGTGCCAGCCGGGAAGCGGGAGGAGGGTACGAGCAGTACTTC.

The V and J genes are TRBV5-1 and TRBJ1-1; D is undetermined. The V gene lost 1 base and the J gene lost 4 bases, with 5 bases spanning the gap. The germline V gene has CDR1 SGHRS and CDR2 YFSETQ. This CDR3 spans 12 amino acids. The CDR3 DNA reads TGCGCCAGCAGCTTGATTGGCACTGAAGCTTTCTTT. Its protein product is CASSLIGTEAFF. The full variable domain, its missing parts supplied by reference TRBV5-1 and TRBJ1-1, is KAGVTQTPRYLIKTRGQQVTLSCSPISGHRSVSWYQQTPGQGLQFLFEYFSETQRNKGNFPGRFSGRQFSNSRSEMNVSTLELGDSALYLCASSLIGTEAFFGQGTRLTVV.

This clonotype was seen many times. The CDR3 is CASSLLQGPRAKNIQYF. The CDR3 DNA reads TGCGCCAGCAGCTTGTTACAGGGGCCGAGAGCCAAAAACATTCAGTACTTC. This chain links TRBV5-1 with TRBJ2-4; 7 bases are shared with TRBD1. V shed 1 base and J 0 bases; nucleotides not matched to a gene: 7. Germline CDR1 reads SGHRS; CDR2 reads YFSETQ. This CDR3 is built from 17 residues.

Concerning this clonotype itself: The final CDR3 position lacks the conserved phenylalanine or tryptophan, pointing to a likely read error. The genes are TRBV5-1 and TRBJ2-5; D not certain. V dropped 0 bases and J dropped 5 bases, with 8 bases sitting between them. Germline-derived CDR1 and CDR2 are SGHRS and YFSETQ. There are 13 residues in the CDR3. The CDR3 loop reads CASSLESRETQYY. As DNA, the CDR3 is TGCGCCAGCAGCTTGGAATCCAGGGAGACCCAGTACTAC.

Notes on this clonotype: This likely comes from a read error, as the CDR3 has no conserved phenylalanine or tryptophan at its end. V gene TRBV7-2 combines with J gene TRBJ2-7; D is unresolved. This CDR3 is 15 amino acids long. V shed 1 base and J shed 3 bases, with 13 bases lying between them. Germline assignment: CDR1 SGHTA and CDR2 FQGNSA. Written as DNA, the CDR3 is TGTGCCAGCAGCTTAGTTCGGGCCGGAGACTACGAGCAGTACTTA. This gives the protein CASSLVRAGDYEQYL.

The CDR3: CATSVGSGLSFETQYF. The CDR3 nucleotides are TGTGCCACCAGTGTCGGATCCGGGCTGAGTTTTGAGACCCAGTACTTC. The chain carries TRBV24-1 and TRBJ2-5; D call uncertain. The CDR3 is made up of 16 amino acids. Trimming shortened V by 5 bases and J by 5 bases, and 20 bases separated the two germline ends. CDR1 and CDR2 (germline): KGHDR, SFDVKD.

The chain is built from TRBV7-9 and TRBJ2-1, with TRBD2 matching over 7 bases. CDR1 and CDR2 from the germline V gene are SEHNR and FQNEAQ (reference sequence). V lost 5 bases, J lost 4 bases, and 5 bases stayed unmatched. The CDR3 length is 14 residues. Written as DNA, the CDR3 is TGTGCCAGCAGCCAAGAGCGGGGATACAATGAGCAGTTCTTC. As protein: CASSQERGYNEQFF.

The chain combines TRBV12-3 or TRBV12-4 with TRBJ1-1, with a weak D call TRBD1 (5 bases). V dropped 6 bases and J dropped 4 bases, with 15 bases sitting between them. The CDR3 has 14 residues. CDR3 DNA: TGTGCCAGCAGCCTTCAGGGCTCCGGCACTGAAGCTTTCTTT. This translates into CASSLQGSGTEAFF.

This clonotype showed up just a few times. The chain links TRBV21-1 to TRBJ2-7; TRBD1, the table's D call, was not compared with the DNA. TRBV21-1 is a pseudogene locus. The length of the CDR3 is 15 residues. The CDR3, as DNA: TGTGCCAGCAGCAAAGGGACAGGGGAGGGCTACGAGCAGTACTTC. Translating it yields CASSKGTGEGYEQYF.

Comments on this clonotype: The junction differs from germline at one of its ends, possibly a read error. J is TRBJ1-1 and V is TRBV2; D is perhaps TRBD1 (5 bases). The CDR3 has 13 amino acids. The germline V gene has CDR1 SNHLY and CDR2 FYNNEI. The chain's CDR3 is CASTQGEGTEAFF. The DNA of the CDR3 is TGTGCTAGCACGCAGGGTGAGGGGACTGAAGCTTTCTTT. The full variable domain, completed using reference TRBV2 and TRBJ1-1, is EPEVTQTPSHQVTQMGQEVILRCVPISNHLYFYWYRQILGQKVEFLVSFYNNEISEKSEIFDDQFSVERPDGSNFTLKIRSTKLEDSAMYFCASTQGEGTEAFFGQGTRLTVV.

The genes are TRBV27 and TRBJ2-1, with D uncertain. The germline V gene has CDR1 MNHEY and CDR2 SMNVEV (reference sequence). The CDR3 totals 14 residues. Trimming cost V 5 bases and J 1 base, with 9 bases left between them. Here the CDR3 reads CASSPWRSYNEQFF. Written as DNA, the CDR3 is TGTGCCAGCAGTCCCTGGAGATCCTACAATGAGCAGTTCTTC.

The chain employs TRBV19 and TRBJ2-6, with TRBD1 matching over 9 bases. The V and J ends lost 5 bases and 4 bases, in that order; junction bases with no gene match: 6. CDR3 size: 16 residues. Germline V gene sequence: CDR1 LNHDA, CDR2 SQIVND (reference sequence). CDR3 sequence: CASSPGTGKGANVLTF. DNA for the CDR3: TGTGCCAGTAGTCCGGGGACAGGGAAAGGGGCCAACGTCCTGACTTTC.

This clonotype came up a few times. The J gene is TRBJ2-1, the V gene TRBV29-1, with 9 nucleotides matching TRBD1. V lost 6 bases, J lost 7 bases, and 13 bases stayed unmatched. The CDR3 spans 15 residues. Germline CDR1 SQVTM, CDR2 ANQGSEA. The CDR3: CSVDKMGQGKNEQFF. CDR3 nucleotide sequence: TGCAGCGTCGATAAGATGGGACAGGGTAAGAATGAGCAGTTCTTC.

This clonotype was observed a few times. The genes are TRBV27 and TRBJ2-1, with TRBD1 as a possible D gene (6 bases). The germline V and J ends were trimmed by 4 bases and 8 bases, with 24 bases remaining between them. Per germline, CDR1 MNHEY and CDR2 SMNVEV (reference sequence). The CDR3 loop spans 17 amino acids. The CDR3 DNA follows: TGTGCCAGCAGTTCTAGGGTTAGGGGGAGTTCAGGCTATGAGCAGTTCTTC. Its translation is CASSSRVRGSSGYEQFF.

Comment on this clonotype: A junction boundary mismatches the germline segment, possibly from a read error. V and J are TRBV9 and TRBJ2-1; D possibly uses TRBD1 or TRBD2 (5 bases each). Germline V lookup: CDR1 SGDLS, CDR2 YYNGEE. The CDR3 consists of 14 residues. As DNA, the CDR3 is TGTGCCAACAGCGTAGTAGGGGAGTCCGATGAGCAGTTCTTC. Translated: CANSVVGESDEQFF. The entire variable domain, with the rest obtained from reference TRBV9 and TRBJ2-1, is as follows: DSGVTQTPKHLITATGQRVTLRCSPRSGDLSVYWYQQSLDQGLQFLIQYYNGEERAKGNILERFSAQQFPDLHSELNLSSLELGDSALYFCANSVVGESDEQFFGPGTRLTVL.

The gene calls are TRBV2 and TRBJ1-6; a weak D match, TRBD1 (5 bases). This CDR3 is built from 14 residues. V was clipped by 8 bases and J by 12 bases, with 20 bases between them. Germline V CDR1 and CDR2: SNHLY, FYNNEI. CDR3 protein: CASSPGGRILPLHF. CDR3 sequence (DNA): TGTGCCAGCTCTCCCGGGGGACGGATTTTACCCCTCCACTTT.

This clonotype was counted a few times. The chain carries TRBV5-1 and TRBJ2-7; 11 nucleotides line up with TRBD2. Germline V gives CDR1 SGHRS, CDR2 YFSETQ. The V and J ends lost 4 bases and 5 bases, in that order; junction bases with no gene match: 8. The CDR3 contains 15 residues. CDR3 nucleotides: TGCGCCAGCAGCCTCCGCGGGACTAGCGGAGACGAGCAGTACTTC. The encoded protein is CASSLRGTSGDEQYF.

The chain is built from TRBV29-1 and TRBJ2-7; D is unclear. There are 11 residues in the CDR3. Trimming left V 7 bases short and J 5 bases short, with 12 bases between. Germline CDR1 is SQVTM and CDR2 is ANQGSEA. The CDR3 loop reads CSGRLGDEQYF. Here the CDR3 DNA reads TGCAGCGGGAGACTTGGGGACGAGCAGTACTTC.

A few counts support this clonotype. J is TRBJ2-2 and V is TRBV30; possibly TRBD2 for D (6 bases). This CDR3 comprises 14 residues. V dropped 2 bases and J dropped 7 bases, with 14 bases sitting between them. Germline CDR1 and CDR2: GTSNPN and SVGIG (reference sequence). CDR3 in DNA: TGTGCCTGGAGTTTCTCCAACGGGGGCGGGGAGCTGTTTTTT. Translated, it gives CAWSFSNGGGELFF.

V gene TRBV5-4 combines with J gene TRBJ2-5; 9 nucleotides line up with TRBD1. J lost 5 bases, V lost 5 bases, and 10 bases had no gene match. Germline CDR1 and CDR2: SGHNT and YYREEE (reference sequence). The CDR3 has 15 amino acids. CDR3 nucleotides: TGTGCCAGCAGTGCAACAGGGGGCAGCGGGGAGACCCAGTACTTC. It yields the protein CASSATGGSGETQYF. Full variable domain (outside the CDR3, taken from reference TRBV5-4 and TRBJ2-5): ETGVTQSPTHLIKTRGQQVTLRCSSQSGHNTVSWYQQALGQGPQFIFQYYREEENGRGNFPPRFSGLQFPNYSSELNVNALELDDSALYLCASSATGGSGETQYFGPGTRLLVL.